This TCR beta chain emerged from a study of Graves' ophthalmopathy and Graves' hyperthyroidism. RNA transcripts were the source from which TCR beta CDR3 regions were amplified. Following a first-round RT-PCR that used HTBI primers, a second-round multiplex PCR was carried out. One entry per CDR3 protein, called by TCRdb with MiXCR from the multiplex PCR reads. The data show 650,000 to 900,000 distinct CDR3 sequences, roughly 41% seen once. Germline V gives CDR1 SGDLS, CDR2 YYNGEE. Trimming removed 5 bases from V and 0 bases from J; junction bases left unmatched: 5. The CDR3 covers 15 residues. The chain combines TRBV9 with TRBJ2-3; TRBD2 aligns across 8 bases. Sequenced: peripheral blood. The clonotype was recovered from an adult man with Graves' ophthalmopathy. The CDR3 sequence: CASSPKRGSTDTQYF. DNA for the CDR3: TGTGCCAGCAGTCCCAAGCGGGGGAGCACAGATACGCAGTATTTT.